This T cell receptor beta chain was identified during a study of cytomegalovirus exposure and HLA in healthy donors. The wider study: The 120 validation repertoires matched the 600 to 700 first-cohort repertoires in platform, a later analysis reported.

Details on this clone: Its specificity is not known.

Study-level findings and limits: While the bulk of TCR sequences proved rare, some public TCRs turned up in many donors. Listed as cytomegalovirus-associated were approximately 160 TCR beta chains.

Data came from immunoSEQ multiplex PCR; TCRdb stores just in-frame clones and leaves some out. The table records 90,000 to 150,000 clones, over 75% of them present only once. CDR1 SGDLS and CDR2 YYNGEE come from the germline V gene. The V end was cut by 4 bases, the J end by 6 bases, with 12 bases between. This CDR3 comprises 13 residues. A 120-subject validation cohort, separate from the 666-subject first cohort, supplied the donors. The V and J genes are TRBV9 and TRBJ2-3; D ambiguous. The TCR originated in a woman younger than 30 in good health and CMV-seropositive. Sequencing was done on a sample of PBMCs. In DNA form, the CDR3 reads TGTGCCAGCAGCTCCCCCTCTGCGGATACGCAGTATTTT. Its translation is CASSSPSADTQYF.